The 17 T cell receptor beta chains below all came from one sample that was sequenced in a study of cytomegalovirus exposure and HLA in healthy donors. PCR primers comprised 60 Vbeta and 13 Jbeta primers. Produced via immunoSEQ multiplex PCR; TCRdb's table is partial and in-frame only. In the table there are about 140,000 clones, over 60% of which are singletons. The source material was PBMCs. All receptors come from a female donor in good health and CMV-seronegative.

The rearrangement joins TRBV28 to TRBJ2-4; 7 nucleotides agree with TRBD2. The CDR3 runs 16 residues. Germline CDR1 is MDHEN and CDR2 is SYDVKM. V lost 2 bases to trimming and J lost 2 bases; unmatched junction nucleotides: 6. CDR3 sequence (DNA): TGTGCCAGCAGTTTAAGCAGGGAGGGTCCCAAAAACATTCAGTACTTC. Protein sequence: CASSLSREGPKNIQYF.

This clone was observed a few times. The junction shows a germline mismatch at one end, possibly a read error. The chain joins TRBV2 to TRBJ2-7; 9 bases fit TRBD2. This CDR3 contains 10 residues. CDR1 is SNHLY and CDR2 is FYNNEI in the germline V gene. CDR3 loop: CASRLAGYFF. In nucleotides, the CDR3 is TGTGCCAGCAGACTAGCGGGCTACTTCTTC. Using reference TRBV2 and TRBJ2-7 for the parts outside the CDR3, the full variable domain is EPEVTQTPSHQVTQMGQEVILRCVPISNHLYFYWYRQILGQKVEFLVSFYNNEISEKSEIFDDQFSVERPDGSNFTLKIRSTKLEDSAMYFCASRLAGYFFGPGTRLTVT.

This clone was counted a single time. The chain combines TRBV9 with TRBJ2-1, with no clear D. Germline CDR1 is SGDLS and CDR2 is YYNGEE. Trimming left V 2 bases short and J 3 bases short, with 27 bases between. The CDR3 length is 20 residues. DNA of the CDR3: TGTGCCAGCAGCGTCTTAATGACGCCCTCGCAAACTCTAGGCTACAATGAGCAGTTCTTC. Its protein product is CASSVLMTPSQTLGYNEQFF.

The genes are TRBV30 and TRBJ1-4; D ambiguous. The germline V gene encodes CDR1 GTSNPN and CDR2 SVGIG (reference sequence). The V gene lost 5 bases and the J gene lost 8 bases, with 12 bases spanning the gap. This CDR3 spans 12 amino acids. CDR3 region: CAWQSTEEKLFF. The CDR3 nucleotides are TGTGCCTGGCAATCAACGGAGGAAAAACTGTTTTTT.

The rearrangement joins TRBV27 to TRBJ2-1; 8 nucleotides line up with TRBD2. The CDR3 sequence is 16 residues long. V lost 7 bases, J lost 5 bases, and 13 bases stayed unmatched. Germline V gene data show CDR1 as MNHEY and CDR2 as SMNVEV (reference sequence). CDR3 in amino acids: CASKAGGFYRNNEQFF. The DNA for the CDR3 is TGTGCCAGCAAGGCGGGGGGCTTTTACCGGAACAATGAGCAGTTCTTC.

This chain joins TRBV18 and TRBJ2-7; possibly TRBD1 for D (6 bases). This CDR3 is 13 amino acids long. CDR1 and CDR2 (germline): KGHSH, LQKENI. The V and J ends lost 6 bases and 3 bases respectively, with 12 bases between them. As DNA, the CDR3 is TGTGCCAGCTCGACAGGAAAGAACTACGAGCAGTACTTC. Its protein is CASSTGKNYEQYF.

CDR3 sequence (DNA): TGTGCCAGCCGCTCCGGACGGGACTCCTACGAGCAGTACTTC. Its protein product is CASRSGRDSYEQYF. The chain employs TRBV13 and TRBJ2-7; a weak D match, TRBD2 (5 bases). The germline V gene encodes CDR1 PRHDT and CDR2 FYEKMQ (reference sequence). Trimming took off 8 bases at V and 0 bases at J, with 14 bases between the two ends. This CDR3 is 14 amino acids long.

V gene TRBV6-5 combines with J gene TRBJ2-6; TRBD1 is a possible D gene (6 bases). V lost 6 bases and J lost 3, with 12 bases in between. CDR1 is MNHEY and CDR2 is SVGAGI in the germline V gene. The CDR3 has 15 amino acids. CDR3 DNA: TGTGCCAGCAGCCAGACAGGCCGTGGGGCCAACGTCCTGACTTTC. Translating it yields CASSQTGRGANVLTF.

V is TRBV19 and J is TRBJ2-7, with a weak D call TRBD1 (6 bases). The V gene lost 4 bases and the J gene lost 5 bases, with 15 bases spanning the gap. Per the germline V gene, CDR1 is LNHDA and CDR2 is SQIVND (reference sequence). This CDR3 spans 14 amino acids. For the CDR3, the DNA is TGTGCCAGTAGTAGGACAGTTTTCGCTAACGAGCAGTACTTC. Translating gives CASSRTVFANEQYF.

The CDR3 loop is CASSYSGTPQETQYF. Here the CDR3 DNA reads TGTGCCAGCAGTTATTCCGGGACACCTCAAGAGACCCAGTACTTC. J is TRBJ2-5 and V is TRBV6-6; a possible D gene is TRBD1 (6 bases). Germline V lookup: CDR1 MNHNY, CDR2 SVGAGI (reference sequence). The CDR3 sequence is 15 residues long. The V end was cut by 3 bases, the J end by 2 bases, with 13 bases between.

The gene calls are TRBV18 and TRBJ2-5; 8 bases align to TRBD1. J lost 5 bases, V lost 2 bases, and 10 bases had no gene match. Germline V CDR1 and CDR2: KGHSH, LQKENI. CDR3 length equals 16 residues. CDR3 nucleotides: TGTGCCAGCTCACCATCGGTGGCAGGGGGCGCCGAGACCCAGTACTTC. Amino acid sequence: CASSPSVAGGAETQYF.

The chain combines TRBV7-9 with TRBJ1-1; 7 nucleotides line up with TRBD1. The V gene's germline CDR1 is SEHNR and CDR2 FQNEAQ (reference sequence). CDR3 length: 14 amino acids. The V gene end was trimmed by 6 bases and the J gene end by 3 bases; junction bases not matched to a gene: 7. For the CDR3, the DNA is TGTGCCAGCAGGTACGGGACAGATCACACTGAAGCTTTCTTT. Translating it yields CASRYGTDHTEAFF.

V usage is TRBV9 and J usage is TRBJ1-2; D uncertain. Germline values: CDR1 SGDLS, CDR2 YYNGEE. Between the trimmed V and J ends, which lost 7 bases and 4 bases, there was a span of 8 bases. The length of the CDR3 is 11 residues. The CDR3 loop is CASSGSYGYTF. As DNA, the CDR3 is TGTGCCAGCTCCGGTAGCTATGGCTACACCTTC.

This sequence joins TRBV11-2 and TRBJ1-2, with 7 bases that match TRBD1. V lost 1 base to trimming and J lost 6 bases; unmatched junction nucleotides: 5. Germline V CDR1 and CDR2: SGHAT, FQNNGV. CDR3 length: 14 amino acids. CDR3 region: CASSLVRGPNGYTF. The CDR3 DNA sequence: TGTGCCAGCAGCTTAGTGAGGGGGCCAAATGGCTACACCTTC.

This rearrangement joins TRBV28 to TRBJ2-7; 9 bases are a match to TRBD2. The germline V gene has CDR1 MDHEN and CDR2 SYDVKM. CDR3 length: 14 amino acids. The V segment lost 5 bases and the J segment 4 bases; nucleotides outside the gene matches: 6. The CDR3 spells CASSPLAGVYEQYF. The CDR3 DNA sequence: TGTGCCAGCAGTCCGTTAGCGGGGGTATACGAGCAGTACTTC.

About this clone itself: One end of the junction is discordant with germline, which a read error may explain. The chain employs TRBV6-1 and TRBJ1-2, with no clear D. The germline gives CDR1 MNHNS, CDR2 SASEGT. CDR3 length: 13 amino acids. The CDR3 DNA is TGTGCCAGCAGTGAAGTGTGGGGATTTGACTACATCTTC. Its protein is CASSEVWGFDYIF.

This clone has more than one count but fewer than ten. V usage is TRBV2 and J usage is TRBJ1-1, with D perhaps matching TRBD1 (5 bases). This CDR3 comprises 11 residues. In germline, CDR1 is SNHLY, CDR2 FYNNEI. V dropped 8 bases and J dropped 2 bases, with 6 bases sitting between them. The CDR3 region has the DNA TGTGCCAGCCAGGGTAACACTGAAGCTTTCTTT. Protein sequence: CASQGNTEAFF.